This is a list of T cell receptor beta chains from one sample in a study of radiation and T cells in renal cell carcinoma. The data were produced by immunoSEQ multiplex PCR, yet TCRdb's version contains in-frame clones alone and is incomplete. The sample yields 120,000 or so clones, about four fifths seen once. The specimen comprised blood, sampled from a patient whose treatment included radiotherapy and nephrectomy. The receptors originated from a man in his forties or fifties with renal cell carcinoma. Both conserved end residues are part of each CDR3. A D gene is named only where the DNA matches it firmly. For some rows the clone size is stated as once, few or many, or as a class when expanded; others skip it.

TRBJ2-3	NA	14	TRBD2	TRBV10-3	TGTGCCATCTCAGCACGGGAGGGCACAGATACGCAGTATTTT	CAISAREGTDTQYF
TRBJ1-1	NA	13	NA	TRBV5-1	TGCGCCAGCAGCTTGGACGGGGGCACTGAAGCTTTCTTT	CASSLDGGTEAFF
TRBJ1-1	few	16	NA	TRBV7-3	TGTGCCAGCAGCTTATACATGGCCGGGAACCCCACTGAAGCTTTCTTT	CASSLYMAGNPTEAFF
TRBJ2-3	NA	16	NA	TRBV5-1	TGCGCCAGCAGCTTGGTTCCGGGCGGGGGCACAGATACGCAGTATTTT	CASSLVPGGGTDTQYF
TRBJ1-4	NA	16	NA	TRBV14	TGTGCCAGCAGCCAAGATACCAGGCTCACTAATGAAAAACTGTTTTTT	CASSQDTRLTNEKLFF
TRBJ1-1	few	13	NA	TRBV2	TGTGCCAGCAGACAGAACATGAACACTGAAGCTTTCTTT	CASRQNMNTEAFF
TRBJ2-1	NA	13	NA	TRBV5-5	TGTGCCAGCAGCTTGGGGACCCACAATGAGCAGTTCTTC	CASSLGTHNEQFF
TRBJ1-1	NA	14	TRBD1	TRBV5-1	TGCGCCAGCAGCTCTGGACAGGGAAACACTGAAGCTTTCTTT	CASSSGQGNTEAFF
TRBJ2-6	NA	16	NA	TRBV28	TGTGCCAGCAGTCGGATGGTGAGGGTTGGGGCCAACGTCCTGACTTTC	CASSRMVRVGANVLTF
TRBJ1-5	NA	18	TRBD1	TRBV19	TGTGCCAGTCGACCCGACAGGGGAAACGGTTATAGCAATCAGCCCCAGCATTTT	CASRPDRGNGYSNQPQHF
TRBJ2-1	few	13	NA	TRBV23-1	TGCGCCAGCAGTCAATCGGACGGCGATGAGCAGTTCTTC	CASSQSDGDEQFF
TRBJ2-7	NA	11	NA	TRBV7-9	TGTGCCAGCAGCTTAGCAGGGGAGTACGTCTTC	CASSLAGEYVF
TRBJ1-5	NA	14	NA	TRBV5-1	TGCGCCAGCAGCTCGCAAGGCGGGAATCAGCCCCAGCATTTT	CASSSQGGNQPQHF
TRBJ1-1	few	12	TRBD1	TRBV6-6	TGTGCCAGCACCCCGGGACAGGGACGAGCTTTCTTT	CASTPGQGRAFF